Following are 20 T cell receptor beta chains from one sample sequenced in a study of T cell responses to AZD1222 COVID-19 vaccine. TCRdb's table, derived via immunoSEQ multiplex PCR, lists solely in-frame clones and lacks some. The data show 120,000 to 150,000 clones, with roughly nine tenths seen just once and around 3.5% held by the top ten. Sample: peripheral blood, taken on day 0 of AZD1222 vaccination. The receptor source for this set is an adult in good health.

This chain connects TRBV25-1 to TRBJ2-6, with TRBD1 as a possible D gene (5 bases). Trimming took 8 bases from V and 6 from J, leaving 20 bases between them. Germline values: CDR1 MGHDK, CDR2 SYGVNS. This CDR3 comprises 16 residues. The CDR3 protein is CASSLGAPPAANVLTF. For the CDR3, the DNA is TGTGCCAGCTCCTTAGGGGCACCCCCTGCGGCCAACGTCCTGACTTTC.

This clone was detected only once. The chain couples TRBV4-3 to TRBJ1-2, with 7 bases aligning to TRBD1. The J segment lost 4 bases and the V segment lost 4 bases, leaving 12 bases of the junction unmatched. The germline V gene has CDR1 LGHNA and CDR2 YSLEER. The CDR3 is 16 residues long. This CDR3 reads CASSRDTGDLSYGYTF. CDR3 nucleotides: TGCGCCAGCAGCCGAGATACAGGGGATTTGAGCTATGGCTACACCTTC.

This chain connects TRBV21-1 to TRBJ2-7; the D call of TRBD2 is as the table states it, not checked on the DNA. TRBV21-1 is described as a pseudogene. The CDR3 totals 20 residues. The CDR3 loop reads CASSNWAALGLAGGAYEQYF. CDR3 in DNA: TGTGCCAGCAGCAATTGGGCAGCCCTTGGACTAGCGGGAGGTGCCTACGAGCAGTACTTC.

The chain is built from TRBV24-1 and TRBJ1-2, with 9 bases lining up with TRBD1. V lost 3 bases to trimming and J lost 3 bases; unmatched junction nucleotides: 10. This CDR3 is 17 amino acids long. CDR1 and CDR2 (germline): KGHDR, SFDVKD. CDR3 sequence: CATSDTGRQGEDYGYTF. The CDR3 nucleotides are TGTGCCACCAGTGATACAGGCCGACAGGGGGAGGACTATGGCTACACCTTC.

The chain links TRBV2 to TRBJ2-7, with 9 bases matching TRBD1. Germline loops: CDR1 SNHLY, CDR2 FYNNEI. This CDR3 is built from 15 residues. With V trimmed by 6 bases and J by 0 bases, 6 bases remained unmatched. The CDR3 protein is CASRPTGQGSYEQYF. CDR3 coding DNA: TGTGCCAGCAGGCCGACGGGACAGGGCTCCTACGAGCAGTACTTC.

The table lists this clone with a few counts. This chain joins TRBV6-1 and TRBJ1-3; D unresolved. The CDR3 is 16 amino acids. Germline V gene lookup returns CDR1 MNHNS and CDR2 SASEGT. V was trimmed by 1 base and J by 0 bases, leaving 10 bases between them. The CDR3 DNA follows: TGTGCCAGCAGTGAAGATCCAGGCCCCTCTGGAAACACCATATATTTT. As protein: CASSEDPGPSGNTIYF.

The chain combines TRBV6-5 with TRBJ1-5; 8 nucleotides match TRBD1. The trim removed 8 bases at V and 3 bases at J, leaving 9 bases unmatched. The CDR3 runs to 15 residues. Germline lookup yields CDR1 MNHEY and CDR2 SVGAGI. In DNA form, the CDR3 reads TGTGCCAGCGGTACAGGGGGGTTTGTCAATCAGCCCCAGCATTTT. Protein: CASGTGGFVNQPQHF.

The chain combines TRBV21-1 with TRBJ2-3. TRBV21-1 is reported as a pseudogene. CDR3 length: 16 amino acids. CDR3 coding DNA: TGTGCCAGCAGCAAAGCGGGGACCTCAAATCAAGATACGCAGTATTTT. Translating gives CASSKAGTSNQDTQYF.

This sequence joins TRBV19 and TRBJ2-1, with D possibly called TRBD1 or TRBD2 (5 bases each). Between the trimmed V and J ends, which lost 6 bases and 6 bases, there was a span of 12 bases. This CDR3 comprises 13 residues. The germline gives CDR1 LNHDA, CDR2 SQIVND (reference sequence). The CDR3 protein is CASSMGVANEQFF. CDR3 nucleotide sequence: TGTGCCAGTAGCATGGGGGTGGCCAATGAGCAGTTCTTC.

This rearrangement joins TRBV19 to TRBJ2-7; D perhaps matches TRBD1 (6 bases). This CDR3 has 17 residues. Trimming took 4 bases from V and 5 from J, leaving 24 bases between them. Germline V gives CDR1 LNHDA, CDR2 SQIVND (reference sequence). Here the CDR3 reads CASSTPLGGRGDHEQYF. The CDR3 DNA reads TGTGCCAGTAGTACCCCCTTAGGAGGCAGGGGAGACCACGAGCAGTACTTC.

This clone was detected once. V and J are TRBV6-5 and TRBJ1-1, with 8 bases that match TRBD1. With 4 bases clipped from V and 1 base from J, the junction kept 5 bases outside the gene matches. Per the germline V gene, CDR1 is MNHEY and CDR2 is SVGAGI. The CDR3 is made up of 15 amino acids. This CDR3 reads CASSSRTGTNTEAFF. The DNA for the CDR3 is TGTGCCAGCAGTTCAAGGACAGGGACGAACACTGAAGCTTTCTTT.

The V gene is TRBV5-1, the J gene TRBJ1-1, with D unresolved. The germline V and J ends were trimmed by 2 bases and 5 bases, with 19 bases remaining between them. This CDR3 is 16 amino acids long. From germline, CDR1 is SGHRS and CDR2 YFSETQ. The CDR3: CASSFGRSDLSTEAFF. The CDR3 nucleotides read TGCGCCAGCAGCTTCGGTCGCAGCGATCTGAGTACTGAAGCTTTCTTT.

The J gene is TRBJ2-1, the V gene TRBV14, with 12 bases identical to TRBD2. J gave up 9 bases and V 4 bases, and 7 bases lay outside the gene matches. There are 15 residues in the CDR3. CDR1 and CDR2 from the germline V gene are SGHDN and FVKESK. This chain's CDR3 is CASSPSGREFGEQFF. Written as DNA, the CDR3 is TGTGCCAGCAGCCCTAGCGGGAGGGAATTTGGTGAGCAGTTCTTC. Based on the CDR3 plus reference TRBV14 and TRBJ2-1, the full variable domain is EAGVTQFPSHSVIEKGQTVTLRCDPISGHDNLYWYRRVMGKEIKFLLHFVKESKQDESGMPNNRFLAERTGGTYSTLKVQPAELEDSGVYFCASSPSGREFGEQFFGPGTRLTVL.

The chain's CDR3 is CASSLDRGGYEQYF. CDR3 nucleotides: TGTGCCAGCAGCTTAGACAGGGGGGGCTACGAGCAGTACTTC. The gene calls are TRBV7-6 and TRBJ2-7; a weak D match, TRBD1 (8 bases). The CDR3 length is 14 residues. CDR1 SGHVS and CDR2 FNYEAQ come from the germline V gene. Trimming took off 1 base at V and 3 bases at J, with 10 bases between the two ends. The complete variable domain, with remaining parts taken from reference TRBV7-6 and TRBJ2-7, reads GAGVSQSPRYKVTKRGQDVALRCDPISGHVSLYWYRQALGQGPEFLTYFNYEAQQDKSGLPNDRFSAERPEGSISTLTIQRTEQRDSAMYRCASSLDRGGYEQYFGPGTRLTVT.

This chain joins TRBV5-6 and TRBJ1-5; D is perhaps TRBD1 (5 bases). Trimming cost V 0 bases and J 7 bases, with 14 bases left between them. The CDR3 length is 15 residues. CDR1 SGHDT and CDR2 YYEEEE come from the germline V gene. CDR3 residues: CASSLGMGVGQPQHF. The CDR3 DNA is TGTGCCAGCAGCTTGGGGATGGGGGTCGGGCAGCCCCAGCATTTT.

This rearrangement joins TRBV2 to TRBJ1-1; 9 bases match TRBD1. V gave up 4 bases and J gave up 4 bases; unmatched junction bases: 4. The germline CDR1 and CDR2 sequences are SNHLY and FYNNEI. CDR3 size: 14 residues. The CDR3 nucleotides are TGTGCCAGCAGTGTACAGGGGGCCGGCACTGAAGCTTTCTTT. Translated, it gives CASSVQGAGTEAFF.

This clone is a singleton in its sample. The CDR3 loop is CASTLTGSRYGYTF. CDR3 DNA sequence: TGTGCCAGCACCTTGACAGGGAGTAGGTATGGCTACACCTTC. This chain connects TRBV13 to TRBJ1-2, with 7 bases lining up with TRBD1. The CDR3 has 14 residues. The junction had 10 bases not matched to a gene; V was cut back by 7 bases and J by 5 bases. Germline V gene lookup returns CDR1 PRHDT and CDR2 FYEKMQ (reference sequence).

CDR3 sequence reads: CASTSGIYYGYTF. Written as DNA, the CDR3 is TGTGCCAGCACCTCCGGGATTTACTATGGCTACACCTTC. This sequence joins TRBV7-8 and TRBJ1-2, with D hard to call. The CDR3 totals 13 residues. The V gene's germline CDR1 is SGHVS and CDR2 FQNEAQ. V was clipped by 7 bases and J by 3 bases, with 12 bases between them.

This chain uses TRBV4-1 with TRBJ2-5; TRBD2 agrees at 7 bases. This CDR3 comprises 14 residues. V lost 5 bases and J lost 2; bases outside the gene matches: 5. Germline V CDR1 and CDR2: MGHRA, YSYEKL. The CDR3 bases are TGCGCCAGCAGCTCCCCTAGCGGTCAAGAGACCCAGTACTTC. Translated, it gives CASSSPSGQETQYF.

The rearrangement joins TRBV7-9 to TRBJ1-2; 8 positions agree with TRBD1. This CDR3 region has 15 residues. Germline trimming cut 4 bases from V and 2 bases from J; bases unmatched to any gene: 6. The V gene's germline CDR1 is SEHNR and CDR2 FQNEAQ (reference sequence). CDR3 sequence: CASSSPGQENYGYTF. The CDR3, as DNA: TGTGCCAGCAGCTCCCCGGGACAGGAAAACTATGGCTACACCTTC. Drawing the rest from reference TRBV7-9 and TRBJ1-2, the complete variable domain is DTGVSQNPRHKITKRGQNVTFRCDPISEHNRLYWYRQTLGQGPEFLTYFQNEAQLEKSRLLSDRFSAERPKGSFSTLEIQRTEQGDSAMYLCASSSPGQENYGYTFGSGTRLTVV.